The rows below give T cell receptor beta chains drawn from one sample of a study of blood T cells in healthy people across ages. TCRdb reprocessed the 5' RACE reads with MiXCR, giving one entry per CDR3 protein. This sample has approximately 690,000 distinct CDR3 sequences, with under 70% found just once. Source material: blood. These receptors came from a man in his fifties or sixties in good health. Each CDR3 is given with its conserved first and last residue. D genes are given only for firm matches. Rows give clone size only sometimes, using once, few, many, or a class for an expanded clone.

j_call v_call d_call clone_size cdr3_aa cdr3_nt
TRBJ2-3 TRBV29-1 TRBD2 NA CSVEFLAGGTDTQYF TGCAGCGTTGAATTCCTAGCGGGGGGCACAGATACGCAGTATTTT
TRBJ1-2 TRBV2 NA NA CASTSSGTFYGYTF TGTGCCAGCACCTCTTCCGGGACATTTTATGGCTACACCTTC
TRBJ1-5 TRBV2 NA NA CASSTGVVNQPQHF TGTGCCAGCAGTACGGGGGTGGTCAATCAGCCCCAGCATTTT
TRBJ2-5 TRBV12-3/TRBV12-4 TRBD2 few CASSRQTSGGPETQYF TGTGCCAGCAGCCGGCAGACTAGCGGGGGTCCAGAGACCCAGTACTTC
TRBJ1-5 TRBV2 NA NA CASSPLRGPGQPQHF TGTGCCAGCAGCCCCCTTCGGGGCCCGGGTCAGCCCCAGCATTTT
TRBJ1-2 TRBV9 NA NA CASSEGTMMQWSYGYTF TGTGCCAGCAGCGAGGGGACGATGATGCAATGGAGCTATGGCTACACCTTC
TRBJ1-2 TRBV5-1 TRBD1 NA CASSPGTGVGYGYTF TGCGCCAGCAGCCCAGGGACAGGGGTGGGCTATGGCTACACCTTC
TRBJ1-2 TRBV15 TRBD1 NA CATSRTGPYGYTF TGTGCCACCAGCAGGACAGGGCCCTATGGCTACACCTTC
TRBJ2-7 TRBV4-2 NA NA CASSSEGSGSVYEQYF TGTGCCAGCAGTTCGGAAGGGTCGGGCTCCGTCTACGAGCAGTACTTC
TRBJ1-1 TRBV7-2 NA NA CASSSTRGGTEAFF TGTGCCAGCAGCTCAACACGGGGAGGCACTGAAGCTTTCTTT
TRBJ2-1 TRBV20-1 TRBD2 once CSALGLAGGKSSYNEQFF TGCAGTGCCCTGGGACTAGCGGGGGGGAAGAGCTCCTACAATGAGCAGTTCTTC
TRBJ2-5 TRBV12-3/TRBV12-4 NA few CASSWGGEETQYF TGTGCCAGCAGTTGGGGCGGGGAAGAGACCCAGTACTTC
TRBJ1-2 TRBV29-1 NA few CSVQGNYGYTF TGCAGCGTGCAGGGCAACTATGGCTACACCTTC
TRBJ2-5 TRBV6-5 NA NA CASSYYQSETQYF TGTGCCAGCAGTTACTATCAATCGGAGACCCAGTACTTC
TRBJ2-3 TRBV12-3/TRBV12-4 NA NA CASSFPGDTQYF TGTGCCAGCAGTTTTCCCGGGGATACGCAGTATTTT
TRBJ2-7 TRBV7-9 NA many CASSSPSYGAYEQYF TGTGCCAGCAGCTCCCCCTCCTACGGAGCCTACGAGCAGTACTTC
TRBJ2-7 TRBV13 TRBD2 few CASSRERGPSYEQYF TGTGCCAGCAGCCGTGAGCGGGGCCCCTCCTACGAGCAGTACTTC
TRBJ1-2 TRBV28 NA NA CASTGSSGTPNYGYTF TGTGCCAGCACGGGGTCGAGTGGCACCCCTAACTATGGCTACACCTTC
TRBJ2-1 TRBV4-1 TRBD2 NA CASSQWTSGGNEQFF TGCGCCAGCAGCCAATGGACTAGCGGGGGAAATGAGCAGTTCTTC
TRBJ2-5 TRBV3-1 NA few CASSHSPIQETQYF TGTGCCAGCAGCCACTCACCCATCCAAGAGACCCAGTACTTC
TRBJ1-2 TRBV21-1 NA once CASADRSYGYTF TGTGCCAGCGCGGACAGGTCCTATGGCTACACCTTC
TRBJ2-1 TRBV20-1 NA NA CSASLDFIVNEQFF TGCAGTGCTAGCCTAGACTTCATCGTCAATGAGCAGTTCTTC
TRBJ2-4 TRBV5-1 TRBD2 NA CASSDPSGGPKNIQYF TGCGCCAGCAGCGATCCTAGCGGGGGGCCCAAAAACATTCAGTACTTC
TRBJ1-2 TRBV6-5 NA few CASSSYDRDGYTF TGTGCCAGCAGCTCATACGACCGCGATGGCTACACCTTC
TRBJ2-5 TRBV20-1 TRBD1 NA CSAHGTGGSREQYF TGCAGTGCGCACGGGACAGGGGGGTCGAGGGAGCAGTACTTC
TRBJ2-1 TRBV5-1 NA NA CASHAGESSYNEQFF TGCGCCAGTCATGCGGGCGAAAGCTCCTACAATGAGCAGTTCTTC
TRBJ2-7 TRBV7-2 NA NA CAGSTLYEQYF TGTGCCGGCAGCACCCTCTACGAGCAGTACTTC
TRBJ2-1 TRBV9 TRBD1 many CASSANPGQGSNEQFF TGTGCCAGCAGCGCCAATCCGGGACAGGGGTCTAATGAGCAGTTCTTC
TRBJ2-3 TRBV4-1 NA NA CASSQDQGFTQYF TGCGCCAGCAGCCAAGATCAGGGATTTACGCAGTATTTT
TRBJ2-5 TRBV20-1 TRBD2 NA CSASDAGGSQETQYF TGCAGTGCTAGCGACGCGGGGGGCTCCCAAGAGACCCAGTACTTC
TRBJ1-4 TRBV9 TRBD1 NA CASSAGQEGEKLFF TGTGCCAGTTCAGCGGGACAGGAGGGCGAAAAACTGTTTTTT
TRBJ2-5 TRBV27 NA NA CASSPQAFGTQYF TGTGCCAGCAGTCCCCAAGCCTTTGGGACCCAGTACTTC
TRBJ2-2 TRBV4-2 NA NA CASSQEGSYDYTGELFF TGTGCCAGCAGCCAAGAAGGTTCATACGATTACACCGGGGAGCTGTTTTTT
TRBJ1-5 TRBV19 TRBD1 NA CASRPRDRGEYSNQPQHF TGTGCCAGTCGGCCCAGGGACAGGGGCGAGTATAGCAATCAGCCCCAGCATTTT
TRBJ2-5 TRBV12-3/TRBV12-4 NA few CASRNGGLPQETQYF TGTGCCAGCAGAAACGGGGGGCTCCCACAAGAGACCCAGTACTTC
TRBJ2-7 TRBV28 NA NA CASSLLLRPYEQYF TGTGCCAGCAGTCTATTGCTCAGACCCTACGAGCAGTACTTC
TRBJ2-7 TRBV5-1 NA few CASSVDSLYEQYF TGCGCCAGCAGCGTAGACAGCCTTTACGAGCAGTACTTC
TRBJ2-1 TRBV18 NA few CASSRWTNEQFF TGTGCCAGCTCACGCTGGACAAATGAGCAGTTCTTC
TRBJ2-5 TRBV4-1 NA NA CASSQDGWKTWYF TGCGCCAGCAGCCAAGACGGGTGGAAGACCTGGTACTTC
TRBJ2-7 TRBV19 TRBD1 NA CASSIRTGLDEQYF TGTGCCAGTAGTATCAGGACAGGGCTCGACGAGCAGTACTTC